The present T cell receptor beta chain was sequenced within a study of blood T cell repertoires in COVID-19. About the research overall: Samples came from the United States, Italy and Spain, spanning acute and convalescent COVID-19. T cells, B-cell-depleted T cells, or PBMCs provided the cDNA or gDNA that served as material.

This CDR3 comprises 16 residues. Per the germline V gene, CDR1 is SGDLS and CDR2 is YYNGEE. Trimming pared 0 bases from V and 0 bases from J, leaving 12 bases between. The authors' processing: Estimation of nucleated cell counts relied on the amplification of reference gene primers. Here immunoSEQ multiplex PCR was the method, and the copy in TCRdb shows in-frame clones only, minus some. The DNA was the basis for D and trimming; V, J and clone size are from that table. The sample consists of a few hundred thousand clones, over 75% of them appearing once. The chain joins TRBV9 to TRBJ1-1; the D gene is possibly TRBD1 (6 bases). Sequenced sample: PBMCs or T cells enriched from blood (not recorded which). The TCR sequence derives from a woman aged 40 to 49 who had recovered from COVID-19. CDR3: CASSVGVQGMNTEAFF. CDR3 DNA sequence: TGTGCCAGCAGCGTAGGAGTACAGGGCATGAACACTGAAGCTTTCTTT.